The 25 T cell receptor beta chains below were found in one sample sequenced in a study of blood T cell repertoires in COVID-19. TCRdb keeps only in-frame clones here, not all; method: immunoSEQ multiplex PCR. The sample consists of around 380,000 clones, more than 70% of them appearing once. The sample comprised PBMCs or T cells enriched from blood (not recorded which). The receptors here all came from a young man who had recovered from COVID-19.

The V gene is TRBV11-2, the J gene TRBJ1-6; TRBD1 might be the D (5 bases). Germline V gene lookup returns CDR1 SGHAT and CDR2 FQNNGV. The ends were cut back, 2 bases at V and 4 bases at J, with 15 bases in the middle. The CDR3 contains 17 residues. CDR3 in amino acids: CASSLTSWGRYNSPLHF. CDR3 sequence (DNA): TGTGCCAGCAGCTTAACGTCCTGGGGCAGATATAATTCACCCCTCCACTTT.

The rearrangement links TRBV6-5 to TRBJ1-1; D call uncertain. The CDR3 has 15 amino acids. Germline V CDR1 and CDR2: MNHEY, SVGAGI. V dropped 6 bases and J dropped 2 bases, with 16 bases sitting between them. CDR3: CASSLEGGGNTEAFF. CDR3 in DNA: TGTGCCAGCAGCCTGGAGGGAGGAGGTAACACTGAAGCTTTCTTT.

The chain combines TRBV15 with TRBJ1-1; no clear D gene. V was trimmed by 0 bases and J by 4 bases, leaving 12 bases between them. CDR3 size: 15 residues. Germline V gene sequence: CDR1 LNHNV, CDR2 YYDKDF (reference sequence). DNA of the CDR3: TGTGCCACCAGCAGAGATGTGGGCCAGGTCACTGAAGCTTTCTTT. As protein: CATSRDVGQVTEAFF.

This sequence joins TRBV29-1 and TRBJ2-1; D might be TRBD1 (5 bases). The CDR3 length is 14 residues. V was shortened by 6 bases and J by 2 bases, with 14 bases between the two germline ends. Germline CDR1 reads SQVTM; CDR2 reads ANQGSEA. The CDR3 region has the DNA TGCAGCGTGCGACAGTCCCTTCCCTACAATGAGCAGTTCTTC. Amino acids: CSVRQSLPYNEQFF.

The V and J genes are TRBV4-1 and TRBJ1-1; tentatively, D is TRBD1 (5 bases). Germline V gene data show CDR1 as MGHRA and CDR2 as YSYEKL. This CDR3 is 16 amino acids long. Trimming cost V 2 bases and J 1 base, with 14 bases left between them. The CDR3 loop is CASSQRLGQKNTEAFF. The CDR3 bases are TGCGCCAGCAGCCAAAGGTTGGGGCAAAAGAACACTGAAGCTTTCTTT.

This chain joins TRBV30 and TRBJ1-1; 12 bases agree with TRBD1. With 1 base clipped from V and 4 bases from J, the junction kept 7 bases outside the gene matches. Germline CDR1 reads GTSNPN; CDR2 reads SVGIG (reference sequence). This CDR3 comprises 16 residues. The CDR3 nucleotides read TGTGCCTGGAGTGCAGGGACAGGGGGCCTGGGCACTGAAGCTTTCTTT. This codes for CAWSAGTGGLGTEAFF.

This clone was seen a single time. The rearrangement links TRBV9 to TRBJ2-1; TRBD2 might be the D (6 bases). The CDR3 has 15 amino acids. The V gene's germline CDR1 is SGDLS and CDR2 YYNGEE. V was cut by 0 bases and J by 2 bases, with 9 bases left in between. The CDR3 nucleotides read TGTGCCAGCAGCGTAGACGCGGGGACCTACAATGAGCAGTTCTTC. It yields the protein CASSVDAGTYNEQFF.

This clone was picked up one time. The chain uses TRBV5-4 and TRBJ2-1, with TRBD1 matching 9 bases. The CDR3 is made up of 15 amino acids. Germline V gives CDR1 SGHNT, CDR2 YYREEE (reference sequence). With V trimmed by 4 bases and J by 4 bases, 6 bases remained unmatched. The CDR3 DNA is TGTGCCAGCAGCCAGACAGGGGGTACGTACAATGAGCAGTTCTTC. Translating it yields CASSQTGGTYNEQFF.

This clone has a handful of counts. J is TRBJ2-3 and V is TRBV4-3, with 7 bases lining up with TRBD2. CDR3 size: 15 residues. Germline V gene data show CDR1 as LGHNA and CDR2 as YSLEER. Trimming removed 1 base from V and 3 bases from J; junction bases left unmatched: 4. The CDR3 loop is CASSQGEGLTDTQYF. CDR3 nucleotides: TGCGCCAGCAGCCAAGGGGAGGGCTTGACAGATACGCAGTATTTT.

The chain recombines TRBV7-6 with TRBJ1-2; 9 bases fit TRBD1. This CDR3 comprises 16 residues. Trimming removed 2 bases from V and 6 bases from J; junction bases left unmatched: 10. CDR1 is SGHVS and CDR2 is FNYEAQ in the germline V gene. The CDR3 region is CASSLTSWTGEDGYTF. In DNA, the CDR3 is TGTGCCAGCAGCTTAACCTCATGGACAGGGGAAGATGGCTACACCTTC.

This CDR3 is CSASPLRLNNSPLHF. Written as DNA, the CDR3 is TGCAGTGCTAGTCCGCTGAGACTGAATAATTCACCCCTCCACTTT. The rearrangement uses TRBV20-1 and TRBJ1-6; no clear D gene. The CDR3 length is 15 residues. Germline V gene lookup returns CDR1 DFQATT and CDR2 SNEGSKA (reference sequence). V was pared by 3 bases and J by 5 bases, with 14 bases between.

This chain links TRBV19 with TRBJ1-1, with 9 bases fitting TRBD1. CDR1 and CDR2 (germline): LNHDA, SQIVND (reference sequence). The CDR3 extends over 14 amino acids. J lost 5 bases, V lost 7 bases, and 8 bases had no gene match. The CDR3 DNA reads as TGTGCCAGTACGAGGGACAGGGTGGGGACTGAAGCTTTCTTT. Amino acids: CASTRDRVGTEAFF. The whole variable domain, filled in from reference TRBV19 and TRBJ1-1, reads DGGITQSPKYLFRKEGQNVTLSCEQNLNHDAMYWYRQDPGQGLRLIYYSQIVNDFQKGDIAEGYSVSREKKESFPLTVTSAQKNPTAFYLCASTRDRVGTEAFFGQGTRLTVV.

This clone was seen once. The chain has TRBV7-2 and TRBJ1-5, with 7 bases matching TRBD1. CDR1 and CDR2 (germline): SGHTA, FQGNSA. The CDR3 totals 15 residues. The V gene end was trimmed by 10 bases and the J gene end by 1 base; junction bases not matched to a gene: 10. This CDR3 reads CATTRDSLSNQPQHF. The CDR3, as DNA: TGTGCCACTACCCGGGACAGCCTGAGCAATCAGCCCCAGCATTTT.

This rearrangement joins TRBV29-1 to TRBJ2-1, with unresolved D. Germline CDR1 reads SQVTM; CDR2 reads ANQGSEA. The CDR3 runs 11 residues. V dropped 3 bases and J dropped 5 bases, with 5 bases sitting between them. CDR3 residues: CSVESNNEQFF. The CDR3 nucleotides read TGCAGCGTTGAGTCAAACAATGAGCAGTTCTTC.

The chain has TRBV29-1 and TRBJ1-2; maybe TRBD1 (5 bases). The CDR3 has 17 residues. Germline V CDR1 and CDR2: SQVTM, ANQGSEA. V lost 5 bases, J lost 4 bases, and 26 bases lay in between. CDR3 sequence: CSVNIPILLGGIYGYTF. The CDR3 DNA reads as TGCAGCGTTAATATCCCGATTCTTCTGGGGGGAATCTATGGCTACACCTTC.

The chain combines TRBV5-1 with TRBJ2-7; TRBD1 might be the D (6 bases). The CDR3 is 17 residues long. V was trimmed by 4 bases and J by 1 base, leaving 21 bases between them. Germline V gene sequence: CDR1 SGHRS, CDR2 YFSETQ. CDR3 protein: CASSPPRAGEGSYEQYF. Written as DNA, the CDR3 is TGCGCCAGCAGCCCCCCCCGGGCAGGGGAAGGATCCTACGAGCAGTACTTC.

The chain links TRBV7-8 to TRBJ2-4; 8 nucleotides match TRBD2. This CDR3 comprises 18 residues. CDR1 and CDR2 from the germline V gene are SGHVS and FQNEAQ. With 2 bases clipped from V and 3 bases from J, the junction kept 12 bases outside the gene matches. The CDR3 sequence is CASSLLSERGSGKNIQYF. The DNA for the CDR3 is TGTGCCAGCAGCTTACTCTCTGAGCGGGGGAGCGGCAAAAACATTCAGTACTTC.

The gene calls are TRBV6-5 and TRBJ1-6, with a weak D call TRBD1 (6 bases). The CDR3 is 15 amino acids. Trimming left V 7 bases short and J 9 bases short, with 19 bases between. CDR1 is MNHEY and CDR2 is SVGAGI in the germline V gene. CDR3 residues: CASKTETGRSSPLHF. Here the CDR3 DNA reads TGTGCCAGCAAGACAGAGACAGGTCGGAGTTCACCCCTCCACTTT.

This clone showed up just once. The rearrangement links TRBV19 to TRBJ1-5, with D possibly TRBD1 on 5 matching bases. V shed 3 bases and J shed 2 bases, with 17 bases lying between them. This CDR3 has 17 residues. CDR1 and CDR2 (germline): LNHDA, SQIVND (reference sequence). The CDR3 DNA sequence: TGTGCCAGTAGTATCTTCAGGGCCCCGGGGGGCAATCAGCCCCAGCATTTT. As protein: CASSIFRAPGGNQPQHF.

The V call is TRBV2, the J call TRBJ2-7, with a weak D call TRBD2 (6 bases). The V end lost 3 bases, the J end lost 3 bases, and 12 bases lay between the germline ends. This CDR3 is 14 amino acids long. Germline V gene lookup returns CDR1 SNHLY and CDR2 FYNNEI. The CDR3 region is CASSDGTHYYEQYF. The CDR3 DNA follows: TGTGCCAGCAGTGACGGGACTCATTACTACGAGCAGTACTTC.

Of note for this clone: One end of the junction is discordant with germline, which a read error may explain. V gene TRBV19 combines with J gene TRBJ1-2, with TRBD1 identical over 7 bases. The CDR3 runs 13 residues. CDR1 is LNHDA, CDR2 SQIVND, per germline (reference sequence). CDR3 DNA: TGTGCCAGCAGTATGGGACAGAAGGTAGGCTACACCTTC. Encoded protein: CASSMGQKVGYTF.

The genes are TRBV10-1 and TRBJ2-7, with D unresolved. Between the trimmed V and J ends, which lost 6 bases and 3 bases, there was a span of 15 bases. This CDR3 is built from 14 residues. Germline V lookup: CDR1 WNHNN, CDR2 SYGVQD (reference sequence). CDR3 region: CASSEDRRSYEQYF. The CDR3, as DNA: TGCGCCAGCAGCGAGGACCGACGGAGCTACGAGCAGTACTTC.

CDR3 sequence reads: CASSDPRGVGEKLFF. In nucleotides, the CDR3 is TGTGCCAGCAGCGACCCCCGGGGGGTTGGTGAAAAACTGTTTTTT. V and J are TRBV9 and TRBJ1-4; D is perhaps TRBD1 (5 bases). Per germline, CDR1 SGDLS and CDR2 YYNGEE. Trimming cost V 3 bases and J 7 bases, with 16 bases left between them. The CDR3 runs to 15 residues.

The chain combines TRBV11-2 with TRBJ1-2; tentatively, D is TRBD1 (6 bases). Trimming took 1 base from V and 8 from J, leaving 17 bases between them. Germline CDR1 reads SGHAT; CDR2 reads FQNNGV. CDR3 length equals 15 residues. Here the CDR3 DNA reads TGTGCCAGCAGCTTAGCATTAGTAGGGGGATTGGGCTACACCTTC. Amino acid sequence: CASSLALVGGLGYTF.

The chain couples TRBV18 to TRBJ2-5; no clear D gene. The V and J ends lost 0 bases and 1 base respectively, with 6 bases between them. In germline, CDR1 is KGHSH, CDR2 LQKENI. This CDR3 is 14 amino acids long. The CDR3 sequence is CASSPPPGQETQYF. DNA for the CDR3: TGTGCCAGCTCACCACCACCGGGCCAAGAGACCCAGTACTTC.